These 16 T cell receptor beta chains came from one sample sequenced in a study of cytomegalovirus exposure and HLA in healthy donors. Primers included in the PCR were 60 Vbeta and 13 Jbeta primers. This table comes from immunoSEQ multiplex PCR, and its TCRdb copy is limited to in-frame clones, with some not included. Of some 180,000 clones detected, roughly 73% appear once; the ten largest clones hold around 1.9%. Sequences were obtained from PBMCs. The receptor set was obtained from a young woman in good health and CMV-seronegative.

This chain connects TRBV7-7 to TRBJ1-6, with D hard to call. The germline CDR1 and CDR2 sequences are SSHAT and FNYEAQ (reference sequence). The CDR3 runs to 13 residues. V was clipped by 2 bases and J by 7 bases, with 6 bases between them. The DNA of the CDR3 is TGTGCCAGCAGCTTATTGGAGAATTCACCCCTCCACTTT. This translates into CASSLLENSPLHF.

As to this clone: The same CDR3 is also encoded by other DNA sequences in this sample. J is TRBJ1-1 and V is TRBV4-1; D perhaps matches TRBD1 (6 bases). V gave up 0 bases and J gave up 8 bases, with 19 bases separating them. Germline V lookup: CDR1 MGHRA, CDR2 YSYEKL. CDR3 length: 16 residues. In DNA, the CDR3 is TGCGCCAGCAGCCAAGAACGCGGGGGGGCGAGAACCGAAGCTTTCTTT. The encoded protein is CASSQERGGARTEAFF.

The V call is TRBV25-1, the J call TRBJ2-7, with TRBD1 matching 10 bases. The trim removed 0 bases at V and 2 bases at J, leaving 10 bases unmatched. The CDR3 covers 18 residues. The germline CDR1 and CDR2 sequences are MGHDK and SYGVNS. The CDR3 bases are TGTGCCAGCAGTGAATATTACGGGACGGGACAGGGGCCCTACGAGCAGTACTTC. Translated, it gives CASSEYYGTGQGPYEQYF.

This clone was observed a few times. This sequence joins TRBV9 and TRBJ1-2, with D perhaps TRBD1 (6 bases). V lost 4 bases and J lost 8, with 18 bases in between. Germline CDR1 reads SGDLS; CDR2 reads YYNGEE. This CDR3 region has 14 residues. The CDR3 sequence is CASSSKYREGGYTF. In DNA form, the CDR3 reads TGTGCCAGCAGCTCAAAGTACAGGGAAGGCGGCTACACCTTC.

This clone was seen once. The chain employs TRBV6-6 and TRBJ2-7; TRBD1 aligns across 9 bases. From germline, CDR1 is MNHNY and CDR2 SVGAGI (reference sequence). The CDR3 is made up of 14 amino acids. J was trimmed by 5 bases and V by 4 bases; bases with no gene match: 6. The CDR3 coding sequence is TGTGCCAGCAGTTTGGGACAGGGAGGCAACGAGCAGTACTTC. Translating gives CASSLGQGGNEQYF.

This clone was detected only a few times. The V gene is TRBV7-8, the J gene TRBJ2-7; D not certain. The germline V gene encodes CDR1 SGHVS and CDR2 FQNEAQ. Trimming removed 2 bases at V and 3 bases at J, with 11 bases between. This CDR3 comprises 14 residues. CDR3 sequence: CASSLLVGVYEQYF. CDR3 nucleotide sequence: TGTGCCAGCAGCTTACTTGTCGGAGTCTACGAGCAGTACTTC.

The gene calls are TRBV28 and TRBJ2-7; 7 bases match TRBD2. This CDR3 spans 15 amino acids. Looked up from germline, CDR1 is MDHEN and CDR2 is SYDVKM. V lost 7 bases, J lost 2 bases, and 11 bases stayed unmatched. The CDR3 region is CASTSLAKTPYEQYF. The CDR3 DNA reads TGTGCCAGCACTTCACTAGCGAAAACCCCCTACGAGCAGTACTTC.

The chain couples TRBV5-6 to TRBJ1-5; 8 bases align to TRBD1. This CDR3 is built from 17 residues. Germline values: CDR1 SGHDT, CDR2 YYEEEE. V lost 3 bases to trimming and J lost 2 bases; unmatched junction nucleotides: 10. The CDR3, as DNA: TGTGCCAGCAGCTCCCTTGGACAGGGACGGGGCAATCAGCCCCAGCATTTT. Its protein is CASSSLGQGRGNQPQHF.

Written as DNA, the CDR3 is TGTGCCAGCAGTTTCCTCTCGGGAGGGGCTAATGAAAAACTGTTTTTT. Its translation is CASSFLSGGANEKLFF. The V and J genes are TRBV27 and TRBJ1-4; D perhaps matches TRBD1 (5 bases). Per germline, CDR1 MNHEY and CDR2 SMNVEV (reference sequence). The CDR3 extends over 16 amino acids. The V end was cut by 3 bases, the J end by 3 bases, with 14 bases between.

The genes are TRBV5-1 and TRBJ2-1; 14 bases line up with TRBD2. V trimming: 4 bases; J trimming: 6 bases; junction bases outside the gene matches: 3. The CDR3 runs to 15 residues. CDR1 is SGHRS and CDR2 is YFSETQ in the germline V gene. The DNA for the CDR3 is TGCGCCAGCAGCCCTGGACTAGCGGGGGGCAATGAGCAGTTCTTC. It translates to CASSPGLAGGNEQFF.

This clone was detected only once. The rearrangement uses TRBV30 and TRBJ1-6; 7 nucleotides agree with TRBD1. In germline, CDR1 is GTSNPN, CDR2 SVGIG (reference sequence). Trimming at V came to 1 base and at J to 10 bases, leaving 4 bases not matched to a gene. This CDR3 has 13 amino acids. The CDR3 nucleotides read TGTGCCTGGAGTGCAGGGGGTTTATCACCCCTCCACTTT. It yields the protein CAWSAGGLSPLHF.

V and J are TRBV2 and TRBJ1-1; 8 positions agree with TRBD1. Per the germline V gene, CDR1 is SNHLY and CDR2 is FYNNEI. V lost 10 bases, J lost 2 bases, and 15 bases stayed unmatched. The CDR3 has 16 amino acids. The CDR3, as DNA: TGTGCCATCGGACTCCAGGGGGCGAAACAAAACACTGAAGCTTTCTTT. This gives the protein CAIGLQGAKQNTEAFF.

Concerning this clone: At the DNA level, this CDR3 is encoded by other sequences in the same sample as well. This sequence joins TRBV30 and TRBJ2-7, with D possibly being TRBD1 (6 bases). The V gene lost 0 bases and the J gene lost 2 bases, with 8 bases spanning the gap. The CDR3 runs to 13 residues. Per germline, CDR1 GTSNPN and CDR2 SVGIG (reference sequence). The CDR3 DNA is TGTGCCTGGAGTGTAGGGGGAACCTACGAGCAGTACTTC. It translates to CAWSVGGTYEQYF.

This chain connects TRBV4-1 to TRBJ1-4; D call uncertain. The CDR3 covers 14 residues. Trimming stripped 1 base from V and 7 bases from J, with 10 bases between. Germline assignment: CDR1 MGHRA and CDR2 YSYEKL. CDR3: CASSQVGGVEKLFF. As DNA, the CDR3 is TGCGCCAGCAGCCAAGTAGGCGGGGTTGAAAAACTGTTTTTT.

V gene TRBV5-1 combines with J gene TRBJ1-1, with D uncertain. V was pared by 2 bases and J by 11 bases, with 19 bases between. Germline-derived CDR1 and CDR2 are SGHRS and YFSETQ. The CDR3 runs to 14 residues. The CDR3 here is CASSLSRYTAGAFF. CDR3 sequence (DNA): TGCGCCAGCAGCTTAAGCAGGTACACTGCTGGGGCTTTCTTT.

The chain uses TRBV25-1 and TRBJ2-7; 7 bases agree with TRBD1. Losses at the gene ends were 4 bases for V and 7 bases for J; bases not matched to a gene: 13. The V gene's germline CDR1 is MGHDK and CDR2 SYGVNS. The CDR3 spans 15 residues. The DNA of the CDR3 is TGTGCCAGCAGTGGTACCGGGACAGCGTTCAGGGAGCAGTACTTC. Translating it yields CASSGTGTAFREQYF.